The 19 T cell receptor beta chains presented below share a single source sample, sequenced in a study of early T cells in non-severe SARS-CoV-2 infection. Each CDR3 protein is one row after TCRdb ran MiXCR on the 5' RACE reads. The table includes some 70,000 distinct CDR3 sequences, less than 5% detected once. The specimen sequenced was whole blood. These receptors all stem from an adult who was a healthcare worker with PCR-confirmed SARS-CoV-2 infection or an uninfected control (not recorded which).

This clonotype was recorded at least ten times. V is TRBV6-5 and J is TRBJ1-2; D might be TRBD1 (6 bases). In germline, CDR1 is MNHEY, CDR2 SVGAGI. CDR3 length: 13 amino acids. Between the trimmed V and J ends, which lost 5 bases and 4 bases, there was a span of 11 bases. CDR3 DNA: TGTGCCAGCAGTCGGGACATCTCCTATGGCTACACCTTC. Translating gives CASSRDISYGYTF.

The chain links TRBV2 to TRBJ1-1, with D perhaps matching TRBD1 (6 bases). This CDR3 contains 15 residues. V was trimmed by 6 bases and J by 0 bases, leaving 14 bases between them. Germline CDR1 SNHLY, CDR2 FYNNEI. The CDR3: CASRETGQMNTEAFF. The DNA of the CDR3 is TGTGCCAGCAGGGAGACAGGACAGATGAACACTGAAGCTTTCTTT.

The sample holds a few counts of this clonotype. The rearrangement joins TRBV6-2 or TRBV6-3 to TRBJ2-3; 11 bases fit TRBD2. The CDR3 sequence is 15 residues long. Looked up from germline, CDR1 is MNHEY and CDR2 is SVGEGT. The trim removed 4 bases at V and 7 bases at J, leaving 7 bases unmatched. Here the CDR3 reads CASSWPTSGKYTQYF. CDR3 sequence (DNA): TGTGCCAGCAGTTGGCCGACTAGCGGGAAGTATACGCAGTATTTT.

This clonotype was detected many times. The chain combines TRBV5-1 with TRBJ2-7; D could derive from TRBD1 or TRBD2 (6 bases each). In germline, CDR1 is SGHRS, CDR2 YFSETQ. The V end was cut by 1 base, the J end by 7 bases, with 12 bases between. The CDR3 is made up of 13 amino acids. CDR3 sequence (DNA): TGCGCCAGCAGCTTGCCTGGGGGGCGGGAGCAGTACTTC. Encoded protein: CASSLPGGREQYF.

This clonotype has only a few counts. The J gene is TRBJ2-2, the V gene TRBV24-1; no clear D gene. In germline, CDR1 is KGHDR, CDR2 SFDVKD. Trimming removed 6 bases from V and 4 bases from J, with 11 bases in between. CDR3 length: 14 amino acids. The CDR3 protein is CATSRNARTGELFF. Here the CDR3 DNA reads TGTGCCACCAGTCGGAACGCGCGCACCGGGGAGCTGTTTTTT.

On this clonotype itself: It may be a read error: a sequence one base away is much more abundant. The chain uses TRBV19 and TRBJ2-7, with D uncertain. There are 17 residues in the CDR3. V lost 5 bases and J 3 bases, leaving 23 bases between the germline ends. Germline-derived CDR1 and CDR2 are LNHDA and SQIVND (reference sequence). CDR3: CASSSSLTGANYYEQYF. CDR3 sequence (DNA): TGTGCCAGTAGTTCATCCCTAACTGGCGCCAACTACTACGAGCAGTACTTC.

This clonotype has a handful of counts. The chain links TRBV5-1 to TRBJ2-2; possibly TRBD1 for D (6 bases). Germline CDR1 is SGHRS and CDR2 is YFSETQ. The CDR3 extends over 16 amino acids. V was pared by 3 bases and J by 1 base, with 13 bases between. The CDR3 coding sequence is TGCGCCAGCAGCTCGATCGACAGGATGAACACCGGGGAGCTGTTTTTT. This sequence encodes CASSSIDRMNTGELFF.

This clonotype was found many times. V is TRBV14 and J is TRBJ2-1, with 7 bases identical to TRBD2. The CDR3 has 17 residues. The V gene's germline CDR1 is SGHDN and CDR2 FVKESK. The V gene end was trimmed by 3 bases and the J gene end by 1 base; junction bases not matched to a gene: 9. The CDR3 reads CASSHALAGASYNEQFF. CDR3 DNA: TGTGCCAGCAGCCATGCCTTGGCGGGAGCTTCCTACAATGAGCAGTTCTTC.

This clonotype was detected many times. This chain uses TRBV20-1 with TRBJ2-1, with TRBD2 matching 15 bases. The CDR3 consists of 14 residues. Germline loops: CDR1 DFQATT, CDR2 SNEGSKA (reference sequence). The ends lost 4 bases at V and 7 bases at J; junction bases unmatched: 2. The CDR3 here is CSAIGTSGRNEQFF. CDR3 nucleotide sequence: TGCAGTGCTATCGGGACTAGCGGGAGGAATGAGCAGTTCTTC.

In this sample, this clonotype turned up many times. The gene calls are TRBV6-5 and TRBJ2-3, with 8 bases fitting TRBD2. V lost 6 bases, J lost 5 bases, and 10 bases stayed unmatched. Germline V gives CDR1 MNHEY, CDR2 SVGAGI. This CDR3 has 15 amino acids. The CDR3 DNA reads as TGTGCCAGCAGCATAACCAGCGGGGGTCGAGATACGCAGTATTTT. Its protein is CASSITSGGRDTQYF.

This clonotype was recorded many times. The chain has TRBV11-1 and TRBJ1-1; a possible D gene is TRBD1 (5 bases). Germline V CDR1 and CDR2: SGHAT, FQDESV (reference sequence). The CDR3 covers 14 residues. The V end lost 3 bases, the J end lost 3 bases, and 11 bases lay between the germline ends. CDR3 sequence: CASSFLTADTEAFF. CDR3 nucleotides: TGTGCCAGCAGCTTTTTGACAGCAGACACTGAAGCTTTCTTT. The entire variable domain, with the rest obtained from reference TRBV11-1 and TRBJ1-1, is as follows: EAEVAQSPRYKITEKSQAVAFWCDPISGHATLYWYRQILGQGPELLVQFQDESVVDDSQLPKDRFSAERLKGVDSTLKIQPAELGDSAMYLCASSFLTADTEAFFGQGTRLTVV.

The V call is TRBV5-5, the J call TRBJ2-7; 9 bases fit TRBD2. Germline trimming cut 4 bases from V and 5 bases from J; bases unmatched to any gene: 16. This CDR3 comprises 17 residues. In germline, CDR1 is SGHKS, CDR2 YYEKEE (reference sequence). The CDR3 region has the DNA TGTGCCAGCAGCCGGATGGGGCCTAGCGGGATGTTCAACGAGCAGTACTTC. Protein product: CASSRMGPSGMFNEQYF.

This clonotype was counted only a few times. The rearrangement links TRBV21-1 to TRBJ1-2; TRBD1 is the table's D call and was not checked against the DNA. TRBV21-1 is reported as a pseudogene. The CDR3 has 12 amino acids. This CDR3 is CASSKGGYGYTF. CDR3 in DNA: TGTGCCAGCAGCAAGGGGGGCTATGGCTACACCTTC.

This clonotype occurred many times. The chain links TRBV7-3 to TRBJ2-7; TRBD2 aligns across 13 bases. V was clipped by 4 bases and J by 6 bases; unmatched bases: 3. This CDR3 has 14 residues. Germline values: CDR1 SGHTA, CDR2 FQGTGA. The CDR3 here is CASSSGTSGAEQYF. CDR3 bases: TGTGCCAGCAGCTCTGGGACTAGCGGGGCCGAGCAGTACTTC.

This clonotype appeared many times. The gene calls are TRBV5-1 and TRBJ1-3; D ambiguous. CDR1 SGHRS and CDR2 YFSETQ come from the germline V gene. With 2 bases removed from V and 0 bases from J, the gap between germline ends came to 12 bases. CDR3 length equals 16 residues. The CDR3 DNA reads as TGCGCCAGCAGCTTAGCACCGGGATCCTCTGGAAACACCATATATTTT. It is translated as CASSLAPGSSGNTIYF.

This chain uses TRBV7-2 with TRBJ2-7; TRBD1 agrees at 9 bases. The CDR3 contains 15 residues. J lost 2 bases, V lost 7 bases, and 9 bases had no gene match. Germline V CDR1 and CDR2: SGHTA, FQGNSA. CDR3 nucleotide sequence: TGTGCCAGCACCGAGACCGGGACAGGGACCTACGAGCAGTACTTC. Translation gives CASTETGTGTYEQYF.

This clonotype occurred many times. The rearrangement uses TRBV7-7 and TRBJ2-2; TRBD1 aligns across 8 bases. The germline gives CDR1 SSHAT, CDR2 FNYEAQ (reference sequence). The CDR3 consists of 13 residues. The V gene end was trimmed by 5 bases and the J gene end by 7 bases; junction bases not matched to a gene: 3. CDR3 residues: CASSGDRLGELFF. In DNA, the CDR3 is TGTGCCAGCAGCGGGGACAGGCTCGGGGAGCTGTTTTTT.

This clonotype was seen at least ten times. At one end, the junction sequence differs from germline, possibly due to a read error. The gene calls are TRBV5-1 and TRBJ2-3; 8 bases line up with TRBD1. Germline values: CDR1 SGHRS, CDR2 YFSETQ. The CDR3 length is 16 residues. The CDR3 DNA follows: TGCGCCAGCAGCTTGGGCGAGTCAGGGGGCACAGATACGCAGTTTTTT. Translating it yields CASSLGESGGTDTQFF.

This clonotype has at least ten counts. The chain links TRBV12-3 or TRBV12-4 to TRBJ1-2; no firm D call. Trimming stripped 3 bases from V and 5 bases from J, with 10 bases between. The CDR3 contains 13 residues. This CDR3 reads CASSFTEGYGYTF. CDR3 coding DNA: TGTGCCAGCAGTTTTACTGAGGGATATGGCTACACCTTC.